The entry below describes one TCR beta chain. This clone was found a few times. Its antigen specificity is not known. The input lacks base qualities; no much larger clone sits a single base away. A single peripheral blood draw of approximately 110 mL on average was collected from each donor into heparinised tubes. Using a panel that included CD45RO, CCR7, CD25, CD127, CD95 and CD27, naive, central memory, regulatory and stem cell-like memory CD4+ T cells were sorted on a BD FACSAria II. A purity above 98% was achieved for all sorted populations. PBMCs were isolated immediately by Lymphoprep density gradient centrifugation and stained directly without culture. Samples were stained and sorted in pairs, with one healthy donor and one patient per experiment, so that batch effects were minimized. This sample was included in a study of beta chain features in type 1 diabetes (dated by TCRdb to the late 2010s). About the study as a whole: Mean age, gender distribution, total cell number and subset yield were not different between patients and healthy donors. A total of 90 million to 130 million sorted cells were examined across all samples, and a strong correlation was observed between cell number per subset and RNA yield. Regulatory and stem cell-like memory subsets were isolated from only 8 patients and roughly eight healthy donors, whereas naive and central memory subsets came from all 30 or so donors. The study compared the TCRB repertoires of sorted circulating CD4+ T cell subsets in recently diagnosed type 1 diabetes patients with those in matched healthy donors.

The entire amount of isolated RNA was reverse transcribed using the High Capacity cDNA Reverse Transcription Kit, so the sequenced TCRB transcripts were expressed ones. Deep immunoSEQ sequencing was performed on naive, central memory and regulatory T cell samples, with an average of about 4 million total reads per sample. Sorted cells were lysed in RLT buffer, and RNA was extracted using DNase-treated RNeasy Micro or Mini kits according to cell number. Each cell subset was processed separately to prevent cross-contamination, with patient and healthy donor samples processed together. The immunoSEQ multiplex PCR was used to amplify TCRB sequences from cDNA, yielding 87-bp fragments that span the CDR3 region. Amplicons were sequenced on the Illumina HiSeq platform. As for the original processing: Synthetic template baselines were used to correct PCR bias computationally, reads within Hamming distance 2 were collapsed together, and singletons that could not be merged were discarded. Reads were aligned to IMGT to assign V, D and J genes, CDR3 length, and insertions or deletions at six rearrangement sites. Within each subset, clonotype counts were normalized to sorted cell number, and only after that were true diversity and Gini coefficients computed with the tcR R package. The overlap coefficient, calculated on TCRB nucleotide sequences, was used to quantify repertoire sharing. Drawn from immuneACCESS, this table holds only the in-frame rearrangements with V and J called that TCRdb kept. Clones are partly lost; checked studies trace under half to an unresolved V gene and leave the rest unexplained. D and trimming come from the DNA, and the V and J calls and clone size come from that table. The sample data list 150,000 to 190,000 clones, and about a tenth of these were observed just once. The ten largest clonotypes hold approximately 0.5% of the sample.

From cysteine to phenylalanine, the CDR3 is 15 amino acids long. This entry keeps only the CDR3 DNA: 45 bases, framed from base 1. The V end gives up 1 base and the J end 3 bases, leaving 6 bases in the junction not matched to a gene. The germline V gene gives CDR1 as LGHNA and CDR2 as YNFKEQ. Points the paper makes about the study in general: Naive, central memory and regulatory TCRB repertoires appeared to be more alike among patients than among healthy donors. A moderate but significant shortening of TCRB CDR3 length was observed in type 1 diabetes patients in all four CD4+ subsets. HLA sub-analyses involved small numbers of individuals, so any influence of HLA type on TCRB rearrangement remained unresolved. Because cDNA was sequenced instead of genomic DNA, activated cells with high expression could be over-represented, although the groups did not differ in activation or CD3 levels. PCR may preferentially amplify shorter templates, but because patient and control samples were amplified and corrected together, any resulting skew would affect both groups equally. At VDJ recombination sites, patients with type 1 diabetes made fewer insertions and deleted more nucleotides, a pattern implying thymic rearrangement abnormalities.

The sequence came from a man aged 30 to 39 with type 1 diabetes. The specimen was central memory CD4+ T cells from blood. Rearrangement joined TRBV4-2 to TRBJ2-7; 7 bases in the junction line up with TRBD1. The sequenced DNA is TGTGCCAGCAGCCAAGTTAATGACAGGGTCTACGAGCAGTACTTC. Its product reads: CASSQVNDRVYEQYF.